A single T cell receptor (beta chain) is shown here with its context. The sample belongs to a study of cytomegalovirus exposure and HLA in healthy donors. Both 60 Vbeta primers and 13 Jbeta primers went into the PCR. Sequenced by immunoSEQ multiplex PCR; TCRdb stores in-frame clones only, minus some. The sample lists around 140,000 clones, 82% occurring once. The V gene's germline CDR1 is MNHEY and CDR2 SMNVEV (reference sequence). There are 18 residues in the CDR3. V lost 3 bases to trimming and J lost 1 base; unmatched junction nucleotides: 13. This clonotype originated in a man between 18 and 35 years old in good health and CMV-seropositive. Specimen: PBMCs. This sequence joins TRBV27 and TRBJ2-7; 9 nucleotides align to TRBD2. The CDR3 DNA follows: TGTGCCAGCAGTTTTACGGGGGGTAGCGGGAGAGAATCCTACGAGCAGTACTTC. The encoded protein is CASSFTGGSGRESYEQYF.